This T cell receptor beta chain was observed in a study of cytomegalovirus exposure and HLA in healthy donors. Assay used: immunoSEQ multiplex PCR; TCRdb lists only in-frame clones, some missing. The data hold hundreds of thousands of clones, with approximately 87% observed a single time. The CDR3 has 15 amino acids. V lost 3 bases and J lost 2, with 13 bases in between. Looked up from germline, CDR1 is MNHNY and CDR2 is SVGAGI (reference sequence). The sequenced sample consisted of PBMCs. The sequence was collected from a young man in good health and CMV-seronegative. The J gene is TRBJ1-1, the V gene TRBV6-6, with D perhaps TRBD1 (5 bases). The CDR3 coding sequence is TGTGCCAGCAGTTATTTGGGGGGGTCCAACACTGAAGCTTTCTTT. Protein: CASSYLGGSNTEAFF.